The clone carrying this T cell receptor (beta chain) appeared many times. MiXCR was run by TCRdb on the 5' RACE reads, yielding one entry per CDR3 protein. The data show approximately 41,000 distinct CDR3 sequences, 13% to 15% seen once. Sorted libraries came from roughly 1 million CD4+ or CD8+ T cells. This sample stems from a study of neurological immune-mediated disorders. Between the trimmed V and J ends, which lost 6 bases and 7 bases, there was a span of 16 bases. Germline loops: CDR1 SNHLY, CDR2 FYNNEI. The CDR3 extends over 14 amino acids. The material sequenced was CD4+ T cells from blood. The source is a woman aged 55-69 years with HTLV-1-associated myelopathy (HAM/TSP). The chain links TRBV2 to TRBJ2-1; the D gene is possibly TRBD1 (5 bases). CDR3 nucleotides: TGTGCCAGCAGCCAGGGAAACGTCTTGAATGAGCAGTTCTTC. As protein: CASSQGNVLNEQFF.